The rows below give T cell receptor beta chains drawn from one sample of a study of blood T cell repertoires in COVID-19. Produced via immunoSEQ multiplex PCR; TCRdb's table is partial and in-frame only. The sample carries 130,000 to 150,000 clones, about four fifths recorded once. Sequenced: peripheral blood. All receptors come from a human donor in a cohort sampled during active COVID-19. The CDR3 runs from the conserved cysteine through the conserved F or W. D genes are given only for firm matches. The listing skips clone size in some rows; elsewhere it reads once, few, many or a size class.

TRBV7-2	-	TRBJ2-7	TRBD2	CASHRGTSAYEQYF	TGTGCCTCCCACCGCGGGACTAGCGCCTACGAGCAGTACTTC
TRBV5-1	-	TRBJ2-5	TRBD1	CASSLAGGVETQYF	TGCGCCAGCAGCTTGGCAGGGGGCGTGGAGACCCAGTACTTC
TRBV7-9	-	TRBJ2-1	-	CASSLAGATDEQFF	TGTGCCAGCAGCTTAGCGGGGGCGACAGACGAGCAGTTCTTC
TRBV27	-	TRBJ1-6	TRBD1	CASSPRGQGSYNSPLHF	TGTGCCAGCAGTCCACGGGGACAGGGCTCCTATAATTCACCCCTCCACTTT
TRBV10-3	-	TRBJ1-1	-	CAITPSFNLNTEAFF	TGTGCCATCACTCCCTCTTTTAATTTGAACACTGAAGCTTTCTTT
TRBV7-2	-	TRBJ2-7	TRBD2	CASSRGLAGGSYEQYF	TGTGCCAGCAGCCGCGGACTAGCGGGGGGAAGTTACGAGCAGTACTTC
TRBV9	-	TRBJ2-1	TRBD1	CASSPPPGQDLYEQFF	TGTGCCAGCAGCCCACCTCCTGGACAGGATCTTTATGAGCAGTTCTTC
TRBV9	-	TRBJ1-3	-	CASSVQGQSGNTIYF	TGTGCCAGCAGCGTCCAGGGACAATCTGGAAACACCATATATTTT
TRBV6-6	-	TRBJ1-1	TRBD1	CASSDWTGGRTEAFF	TGTGCCAGCAGTGACTGGACAGGAGGTCGAACTGAAGCTTTCTTT
TRBV5-1	-	TRBJ2-7	-	CASSLDSELTEQYF	TGCGCCAGCAGCTTGGATTCGGAGCTAACCGAGCAGTACTTC
TRBV18	-	TRBJ2-7	TRBD1	CASSPIPTGLTYEQYF	TGTGCCAGCTCACCAATTCCGACAGGGCTGACCTACGAGCAGTACTTC
TRBV5-1	-	TRBJ1-2	-	CASSRDYGYTF	TGCGCCAGCAGCCGGGACTATGGCTACACCTTC
TRBV27	few	TRBJ2-7	-	CASSLRQAALEQYF	TGTGCCAGCAGTTTAAGGCAGGCCGCCTTGGAGCAGTACTTC
TRBV6-6	once	TRBJ2-5	-	CASSYSRLVARETQYF	TGTGCCAGCAGTTACTCGAGGCTGGTAGCGAGAGAGACCCAGTACTTC
TRBV4-3	-	TRBJ1-4	-	CASSHSYSLSNEKLFF	TGCGCCAGCAGCCACTCTTACAGTCTTTCTAATGAAAAACTGTTTTTT
TRBV5-1	-	TRBJ1-4	TRBD1	CASSLDEGAGEKLFF	TGCGCCAGCAGCTTGGATGAGGGGGCTGGGGAAAAACTGTTTTTT
TRBV27	-	TRBJ2-7	TRBD1	CASSPRGREQYF	TGTGCCAGCAGCCCCAGGGGGCGCGAGCAGTACTTC
TRBV19	-	TRBJ2-7	TRBD1	CASSLTGASHEQYF	TGTGCCAGTAGTTTGACAGGGGCATCCCACGAGCAGTACTTC
TRBV19	-	TRBJ2-2	TRBD1	CASSIRDSWAGELFF	TGTGCCAGTAGTATTAGGGACAGCTGGGCGGGGGAGCTGTTTTTT
TRBV5-5	few	TRBJ1-5	TRBD1	CASSLSDRGHGQPQHF	TGTGCCAGCAGCTTATCGGACAGGGGGCACGGTCAGCCCCAGCATTTT